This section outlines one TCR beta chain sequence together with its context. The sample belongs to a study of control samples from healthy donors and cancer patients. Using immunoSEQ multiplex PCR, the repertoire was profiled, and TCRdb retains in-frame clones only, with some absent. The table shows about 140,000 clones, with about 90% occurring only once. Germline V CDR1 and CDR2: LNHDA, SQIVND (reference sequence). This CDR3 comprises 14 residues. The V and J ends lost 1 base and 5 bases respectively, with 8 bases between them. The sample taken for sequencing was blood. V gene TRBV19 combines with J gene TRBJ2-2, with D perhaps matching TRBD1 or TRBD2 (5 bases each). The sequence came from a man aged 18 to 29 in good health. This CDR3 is CASSIVWGTGELFF. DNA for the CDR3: TGTGCCAGTAGTATAGTATGGGGGACCGGGGAGCTGTTTTTT.